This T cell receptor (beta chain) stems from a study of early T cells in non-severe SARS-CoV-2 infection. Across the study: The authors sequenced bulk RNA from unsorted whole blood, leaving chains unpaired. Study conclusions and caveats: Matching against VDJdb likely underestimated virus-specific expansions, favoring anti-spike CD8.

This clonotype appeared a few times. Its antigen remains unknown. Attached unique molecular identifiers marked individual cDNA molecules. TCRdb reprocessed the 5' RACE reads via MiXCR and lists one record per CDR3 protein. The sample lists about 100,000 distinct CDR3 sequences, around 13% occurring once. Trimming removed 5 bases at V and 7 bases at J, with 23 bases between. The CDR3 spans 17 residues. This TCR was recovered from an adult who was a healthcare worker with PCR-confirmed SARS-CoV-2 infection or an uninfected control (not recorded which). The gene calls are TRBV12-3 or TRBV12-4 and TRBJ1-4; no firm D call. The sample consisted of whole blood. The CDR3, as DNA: TGTGCCAGCAGTCCCCGGGGTGCGCGGAGTATGGGTGAAAAACTGTTTTTT. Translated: CASSPRGARSMGEKLFF.